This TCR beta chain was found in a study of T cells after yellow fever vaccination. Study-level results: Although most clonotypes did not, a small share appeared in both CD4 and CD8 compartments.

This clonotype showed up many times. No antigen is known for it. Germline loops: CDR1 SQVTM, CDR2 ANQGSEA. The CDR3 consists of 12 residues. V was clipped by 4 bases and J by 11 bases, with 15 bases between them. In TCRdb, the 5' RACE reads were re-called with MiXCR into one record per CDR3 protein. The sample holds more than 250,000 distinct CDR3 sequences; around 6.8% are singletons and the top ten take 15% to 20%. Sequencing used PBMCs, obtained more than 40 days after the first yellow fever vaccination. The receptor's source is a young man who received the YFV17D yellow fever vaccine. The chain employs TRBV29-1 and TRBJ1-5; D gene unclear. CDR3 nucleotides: TGCAGCGTTGCAACGGAGGCGGAGGCCCAGCATTTT. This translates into CSVATEAEAQHF.